The T cell receptor (beta chain) described here comes from a study of T-cell reconstitution after alpha-beta-depleted transplantation in children. The study, taken as a whole, reports: The main origin of T-cell counts and diversity one year after transplant was newly produced T cells. Reportedly, roughly two months post-transplant, alpha-beta T cells arose from several hundred expanded graft clones. It was surviving recipient T cells and thymic progenitors that gave some patients high TCRbeta diversity at day 60.

This clonotype appeared a few times. Its antigen is not identified. TCRbeta library preparation incorporated unique molecular identifiers. MiXCR, applied by TCRdb to the PCR reads, yields one record per CDR3 protein. Here the sample spans fewer than 250,000 distinct CDR3 sequences, about 15% being singletons. This clonotype was sampled from a male patient between 2 and 15 years old who had a stem cell transplant for acute lymphoblastic leukemia, so the T cells may come from the graft donor. Source: PBMCs, mostly from graft donor cells, taken 360 days after TCRalphabeta/CD19-depleted stem cell transplant.

CDR3 sequence reads: CASSLGGINEQFF. CDR3 nucleotide sequence: TGTGCCAGCAGCTTGGGAGGGATCAATGAGCAGTTCTTC. The chain combines TRBV5-6 with TRBJ2-1; TRBD2 might be the D (5 bases). The V end lost 0 bases, the J end lost 6 bases, and 7 bases lay between the germline ends. Germline V gene data show CDR1 as SGHDT and CDR2 as YYEEEE. The CDR3 loop spans 13 amino acids. The whole variable domain, filled in from reference TRBV5-6 and TRBJ2-1, reads DAGVTQSPTHLIKTRGQQVTLRCSPKSGHDTVSWYQQALGQGPQFIFQYYEEEERQRGNFPDRFSGHQFPNYSSELNVNALLLGDSALYLCASSLGGINEQFFGPGTRLTVL.